The present TCR beta chain was sequenced within a study of T cells after yellow fever vaccination. Study-wide results and limits: Most primary-vaccination clones reappeared after the booster (less than 98% CD4, around 88% CD8).

With respect to this clonotype: The antigen is undetermined.

In TCRdb, the 5' RACE reads were re-called with MiXCR into one record per CDR3 protein. The table has some 600,000 distinct CDR3 sequences, roughly 12% seen once. The CDR3 has 17 residues. The germline V and J ends were trimmed by 4 bases and 3 bases, with 20 bases remaining between them. Germline V gene data show CDR1 as SGHAT and CDR2 as FQDESV (reference sequence). This sequence joins TRBV11-1 and TRBJ2-3; TRBD2 is a possible D gene (6 bases). Sample: PBMCs, taken on the day of the yellow fever booster vaccination. The receptor was derived from a man aged 25 to 45 who received the YFV17D yellow fever vaccine. The CDR3 loop reads CASSSPGGPTRTDTQYF. CDR3 sequence (DNA): TGTGCCAGCAGCTCTCCCGGGGGACCGACAAGGACAGATACGCAGTATTTT.